A selection of T cell receptor beta chains follows, all from one sample in a study of T cell repertoires in cytomegalovirus infection. From the reads, TCRdb called clonotypes with MiXCR, one entry per CDR3 protein. The sample gives approximately 910,000 distinct CDR3 sequences, 31% of which show up once; roughly an eighth is in the top ten. These receptors lack a known antigen. The specimen was cultured CD8+ T cells from PBMCs, collected from culture after CMV antigen stimulation. These receptors were obtained from a human donor in good health (CMV status not recorded). Some clones in this sample may be carry-over from other donors' samples. Each CDR3 is given with its conserved first and last residue. D genes are given only for firm matches. Clone size is shown for a subset of rows, as once, few, many or a class of expanded clone.

length,D,size,V,J,DNA,CDR3
15,NA,many,TRBV5-6,TRBJ1-5,TGTGCCAGCAGCCCCGGGGGGCAGGGAGGTCAGCCCCAGCATTTT,CASSPGGQGGQPQHF
13,NA,NA,TRBV27,TRBJ2-7,TGTGCCAGCTCATGGGGGCCCTGGGACGAGCAGTACTTC,CASSWGPWDEQYF
13,NA,few,TRBV12-3/TRBV12-4,TRBJ1-2,TGTGCCAGCAGTTTAAAAAAGACCCGAGGCTACACCTTC,CASSLKKTRGYTF
16,TRBD1,NA,TRBV19,TRBJ1-5,TGTGCCAGTAGGGCCATTACGGGACAGGGTAATCAGCCCCAGCATTTT,CASRAITGQGNQPQHF
15,NA,NA,TRBV15,TRBJ2-7,TGTGCCACCAGCAGTTCGAGGGACGGAGACTACGAGCAGTACTTC,CATSSSRDGDYEQYF
15,NA,many,TRBV7-9,TRBJ2-5,TGTGCCAGCAGCTCACCCGGGACACTGGGGGAGACCCAGTACTTC,CASSSPGTLGETQYF
15,NA,many,TRBV7-8,TRBJ2-7,TGTGCCAGCAGCTTGGGCGCGGGGCCCCTTTACGAGCAGTACTTC,CASSLGAGPLYEQYF
15,NA,many,TRBV7-6,TRBJ2-2,TGTGCCAGCAGCTTCGGGGGGCCGGGCACCGGGGAGCTGTTTTTT,CASSFGGPGTGELFF
14,NA,NA,TRBV5-1,TRBJ2-7,TGCGCCAGCAGCTTTAACAGGGTGGCCTACGAGCAGTACTTC,CASSFNRVAYEQYF
13,NA,NA,TRBV27,TRBJ2-2,TGTGCCAGCAGCTTCCTGGCAGACGGGGAGCTGTTTTTT,CASSFLADGELFF
15,NA,few,TRBV5-1,TRBJ1-1,TGCGCCAGCAGCTTGGCCGGGACACCGAACACTGAAGCTTTCTTT,CASSLAGTPNTEAFF
15,NA,NA,TRBV7-8,TRBJ1-2,TGTGCCAGCAGCCAAGGGGAGGGGGTACACTATGGCTACACCTTC,CASSQGEGVHYGYTF
16,NA,NA,TRBV4-3,TRBJ2-2,TGCGCCAGCAGCCAAGATATGGGGCCATACACCGGGGAGCTGTTTTTT,CASSQDMGPYTGELFF
14,NA,NA,TRBV7-9,TRBJ1-5,TGTGCCAGCAGCGAACAGGGTTACTCACAGCCCCAGCATTTT,CASSEQGYSQPQHF
15,TRBD1,NA,TRBV18,TRBJ1-6,TGTGCCAGCTCATTAACAGGGGGTGGCATTTCACCCCTCCACTTT,CASSLTGGGISPLHF
12,NA,NA,TRBV2,TRBJ2-7,TGTGCCAGCGAGAGCACAGAATACGAGCAGTACTTC,CASESTEYEQYF
18,TRBD2,NA,TRBV2,TRBJ2-5,TGTGCCAGCAGTGAGAAGACTAGCGGGGGGGCCAGAGGAGAGACCCAGTACTTC,CASSEKTSGGARGETQYF
14,NA,few,TRBV28,TRBJ1-1,TGTGCCAGCAGTCCGACGGGGGCGAGCACTGAAGCTTTCTTT,CASSPTGASTEAFF
15,NA,NA,TRBV6-8,TRBJ2-1,TGTGCCAGCAGTTACTCGCAGGGGAAGTACAATGAGCAGTTCTTC,CASSYSQGKYNEQFF
17,NA,NA,TRBV5-6,TRBJ2-4,TGTGCCAGCAGCAACGTGGAGACAGAGCTAGCCAAAAACATTCAGTACTTC,CASSNVETELAKNIQYF
13,NA,NA,TRBV12-3/TRBV12-4,TRBJ2-4,TGTGCCAGCAGTTGGGGCCTTCCGGGCATTCAGTACTTC,CASSWGLPGIQYF
18,NA,many,TRBV7-2,TRBJ2-3,TGTGCCAGCAGCTTAAACCGGCGTGGGGGGGGCCTTACAGATACGCAGTATTTT,CASSLNRRGGGLTDTQYF
13,NA,NA,TRBV6-6,TRBJ1-3,TGTGCCAGCAGTGAGTTCTCTGGAAACACCATATATTTT,CASSEFSGNTIYF
12,NA,NA,TRBV6-6,TRBJ1-1,TGTGCTTTGGGACACCTGAACACTGAAGCTTTCTTT,CALGHLNTEAFF
14,NA,once,TRBV5-6,TRBJ1-4,TGTGCCAGCAGCTTCGGACAGTACTTCAAAAAACTGTTTTTT,CASSFGQYFKKLFF
14,NA,NA,TRBV24-1,TRBJ2-4,TGTGCCACCAGTGGGCAGCTAGCCAAAAACATTCAGTACTTC,CATSGQLAKNIQYF
16,NA,NA,TRBV7-2,TRBJ1-2,TGTGCCAGCAGCTTAGCGTCCCCCTCGTCCATTTATGGCTACACCTTC,CASSLASPSSIYGYTF
13,NA,many,TRBV4-1,TRBJ2-7,TGCGCCAGCAGCCAAGCGGGGGCCGGCGAGCAGTACTTC,CASSQAGAGEQYF
16,NA,NA,TRBV19,TRBJ1-5,TGTGCCAGTAGCATTAATTTGGAGCCCTTCAATCAGCCCCAGCATTTT,CASSINLEPFNQPQHF
14,NA,many,TRBV7-2,TRBJ2-2,TGTGCCAGCAGCTTATATTCGAACACCGGGGAGCTGTTTTTT,CASSLYSNTGELFF
15,TRBD1,NA,TRBV6-6,TRBJ2-5,TGTGTCAGCAGAGAGACAGGGGGCTGGAAAGAGACCCAGTACTTC,CVSRETGGWKETQYF
15,NA,few,TRBV6-2/TRBV6-3,TRBJ1-1,TGTGCCAGCAGTTTAGCCGGGTGGATCGACACTGAAGCTTTCTTT,CASSLAGWIDTEAFF
16,NA,NA,TRBV2,TRBJ1-2,TGTGCCAGCAGTGAAGCGCCCGGTCGGGTTTTGGGTGGCTACACCTTC,CASSEAPGRVLGGYTF
14,NA,NA,TRBV5-1,TRBJ1-5,TGCGCCAGCAGCTTGGTGCCAGGGGATCAGCCCCAGCATTTT,CASSLVPGDQPQHF
19,NA,few,TRBV12-5,TRBJ1-6,TGTGCTAGTGGTTGGTACCCCCGGGACGGGAGCTCCTATAATTCACCCCTCCACTTT,CASGWYPRDGSSYNSPLHF
14,NA,NA,TRBV9,TRBJ2-7,TGTGCCAGCAGCGCGAAACTAACTACCTACGAGCAGTACTTC,CASSAKLTTYEQYF
15,TRBD1,NA,TRBV27,TRBJ2-7,TGTGCCAGCAGTTTATCGTTCCAGGGGGTCTACGAGCAGTACTTC,CASSLSFQGVYEQYF
13,TRBD1,few,TRBV6-1,TRBJ1-1,TGTGCCAGCACCAGGGGGCTGAACACTGAAGCTTTCTTT,CASTRGLNTEAFF
17,NA,NA,TRBV14,TRBJ2-2,TGTGCCAGCAGCCAAGAACCCGGGCACCTGAACACCGGGGAGCTGTTTTTT,CASSQEPGHLNTGELFF
13,TRBD1,many,TRBV12-3/TRBV12-4,TRBJ1-1,TGTGCCAGCAGTTTATCATCAGGGGGCAACGCTTTCTTT,CASSLSSGGNAFF
13,NA,few,TRBV20-1,TRBJ2-1,TGCAGTGCTAGAAAGCCCGGGGACAATGAGCAGTTCTTC,CSARKPGDNEQFF
14,NA,NA,TRBV7-9,TRBJ1-6,TGTGCCAGCAGCTTAGTACAGGCTGATTCACCCCTCCACTTT,CASSLVQADSPLHF
12,NA,NA,TRBV6-2/TRBV6-3,TRBJ2-1,TGTGCCAGCATATCCCCTTACAATGAGCAGTTCTTC,CASISPYNEQFF
19,TRBD2,NA,TRBV7-9,TRBJ2-1,TGTGCCAGCAGCTTAGCACGGACTAGCGGGGGGGGTTCCTACAATGAGCAGTTCTTC,CASSLARTSGGGSYNEQFF
15,NA,NA,TRBV15,TRBJ1-5,TGTGCCACCAGCAGGCAAAAGGGGGGGAATCAGCCCCAGCATTTT,CATSRQKGGNQPQHF
14,NA,NA,TRBV6-1,TRBJ1-4,TGTGCCAGCAGTGAAGATGTACAGGCTGAAAAACTGTTTTTT,CASSEDVQAEKLFF
15,NA,once,TRBV5-1,TRBJ2-1,TGCGCCAGCAGCTTGGCCGCGGAACCCTACAATGAGCAGTTCTTC,CASSLAAEPYNEQFF
24,TRBD2,few,TRBV12-5,TRBJ2-6,TGTGCTAGTGGTTTCCCGAGCCGGGACAGCTCACTTTTAGCGGGGGAAGCAGGGGCCAACGTCCTGACTTTC,CASGFPSRDSSLLAGEAGANVLTF
13,NA,NA,TRBV7-9,TRBJ2-1,TGTGCCAGCAGCTCTTCACTAGACCCCGAGCAGTTCTTC,CASSSSLDPEQFF
14,NA,NA,TRBV6-6,TRBJ1-1,TGTGCCAGCAGTTACTCTAGGGGCCTGCCTGAAGCTTTCTTT,CASSYSRGLPEAFF
13,NA,once,TRBV11-3,TRBJ2-5,TGTGCCAGCTGCGCTTACACATCGGGTACCCAGTACTTC,CASCAYTSGTQYF
16,NA,NA,TRBV6-6,TRBJ1-1,TGTGCCAGCAGTTACGCACCGGGACACGTGAACACTGAAGCTTTCTTT,CASSYAPGHVNTEAFF
15,TRBD1,NA,TRBV14,TRBJ2-7,TGTGCCAGCAGCCAAACTAGACAGGGACGGAACGAGCAGTACTTC,CASSQTRQGRNEQYF
14,NA,few,TRBV23-1,TRBJ2-4,TGCGCCAGCAGTCAATTGAATCGTACGCAACACCAGTACTTC,CASSQLNRTQHQYF
12,NA,NA,TRBV10-3,TRBJ2-5,TGTGCCATCAGTGGGCAGGGTGAGACCCAGTACTTC,CAISGQGETQYF
16,NA,NA,TRBV5-6,TRBJ1-6,TGTGCCAGCAGCTTGGAGCAGGGCCGAATGGATTCACCCCTCCACTTT,CASSLEQGRMDSPLHF
13,NA,few,TRBV4-3,TRBJ1-1,TGCGCCAGCAGCCAAGGGCCGGAGGAGGCGGCTTTCTTT,CASSQGPEEAAFF
14,TRBD1,NA,TRBV7-8,TRBJ1-2,TGTGCCAGCAGCTCGGGGACAGGAGAAGATGGCTACACCTTC,CASSSGTGEDGYTF
16,TRBD1,few,TRBV28,TRBJ1-2,TGTGCCAGCAGTTTCCCCGGGACAGGGGCGGTATGGGGCTACACCTTC,CASSFPGTGAVWGYTF
13,NA,few,TRBV10-3,TRBJ2-3,TGTGCCACCCGGGACACGGACACAGATACGCAGTATTTT,CATRDTDTDTQYF